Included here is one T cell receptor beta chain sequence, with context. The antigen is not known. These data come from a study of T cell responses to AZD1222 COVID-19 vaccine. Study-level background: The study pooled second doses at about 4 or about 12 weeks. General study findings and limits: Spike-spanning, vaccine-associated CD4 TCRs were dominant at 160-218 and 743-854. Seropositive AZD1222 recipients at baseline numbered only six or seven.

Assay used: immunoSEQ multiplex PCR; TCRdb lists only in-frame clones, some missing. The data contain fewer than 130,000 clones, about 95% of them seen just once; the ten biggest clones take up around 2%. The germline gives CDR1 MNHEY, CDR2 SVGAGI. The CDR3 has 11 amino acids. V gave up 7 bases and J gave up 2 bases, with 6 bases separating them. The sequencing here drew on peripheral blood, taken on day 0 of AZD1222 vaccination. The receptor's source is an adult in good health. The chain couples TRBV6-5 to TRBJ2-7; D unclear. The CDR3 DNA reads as TGTGCCAGCAATTTAGCCTACGAGCAGTACTTC. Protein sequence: CASNLAYEQYF.